The present TCR beta chain was sequenced within a study of PD-L1 blockade in urothelial cancer. As for the study in general: Samples of blood were analyzed 3 weeks (second dose) and 6 weeks after treatment start.

Generated by immunoSEQ multiplex PCR, the TCRdb table keeps only in-frame clones and is missing some. The sample includes about 38,000 clones, about 89% of them seen just once. Patients each gave 1 to 8 samples, pretreatment and on-treatment. The receptor comes from a man aged 55 to 70 with urothelial cancer. The sample consisted of PBMCs, taken around atezolizumab (anti-PD-L1) treatment.

The CDR3 coding sequence is TGTGCCAGCGAGGGCAATGAGCAGTTCTTC. Protein: CASEGNEQFF. This chain uses TRBV21-1 with TRBJ2-1; the table's D gene call, TRBD2, was not cross checked with the DNA. TRBV21-1 is designated a pseudogene. The CDR3 is 10 amino acids.